This is a list of T cell receptor beta chains from one sample in a study of early T cells in non-severe SARS-CoV-2 infection. TCRdb re-called the 5' RACE reads with MiXCR, one entry per CDR3 protein. Here the sample spans 50,000 or so distinct CDR3 sequences, roughly 5.9% being singletons. The material sequenced was whole blood. These receptor sequences come from an adult who was a healthcare worker with PCR-confirmed SARS-CoV-2 infection or an uninfected control (not recorded which). Each CDR3 is given with its conserved first and last residue. Fields, in order: clone size, J gene, V gene, D gene, CDR3 DNA, CDR3 protein. A D gene is named only where the DNA matches it firmly. The size field is filled for only some rows; it gives once, few, many or a size class.

abundance: many; j_gene: TRBJ2-3; v_gene: TRBV5-1; d_gene: .; CDR3nt: TGCGCCAGCAGCTGGGACCCCTCTAGCACAGATACGCAGTATTTT; CDR3aa: CASSWDPSSTDTQYF
abundance: many; j_gene: TRBJ2-6; v_gene: TRBV5-1; d_gene: TRBD2; CDR3nt: TGCGCCAGCAGCTTGGCCAGATGGGCTAGCGGGGGTTCCCACTCTGGGGCCAACGTCCTGACTTTC; CDR3aa: CASSLARWASGGSHSGANVLTF
abundance: many; j_gene: TRBJ1-5; v_gene: TRBV28; d_gene: .; CDR3nt: TGTGCCAGCACCTCGGAGGCTATAGCCTATAATCAGCCCCAGCATTTT; CDR3aa: CASTSEAIAYNQPQHF
abundance: many; j_gene: TRBJ2-7; v_gene: TRBV18; d_gene: TRBD1; CDR3nt: TGTGCCAGCTCTCCATTGGACAGGCAGGGAGAGCAGTACTTC; CDR3aa: CASSPLDRQGEQYF
abundance: many; j_gene: TRBJ1-2; v_gene: TRBV20-1; d_gene: TRBD1; CDR3nt: TGCAGTGCTACTCCTACAGGGGTAGGAGGGTATGGCTACACCTTC; CDR3aa: CSATPTGVGGYGYTF
abundance: many; j_gene: TRBJ1-6; v_gene: TRBV5-6; d_gene: .; CDR3nt: TGTGCCAGCAGCTTGGCCGGTCCCGGGAGGGAGCCCCTCCACTTT; CDR3aa: CASSLAGPGREPLHF
abundance: many; j_gene: TRBJ2-4; v_gene: TRBV7-2; d_gene: .; CDR3nt: TGTGCCAGCAGCGTCAGGGCTTTAGCCAAAAACATTCAGTACTTC; CDR3aa: CASSVRALAKNIQYF
abundance: many; j_gene: TRBJ1-1; v_gene: TRBV10-3; d_gene: .; CDR3nt: TGTGCCATCAGTGACACGAACACTGAAGCTTTCTTT; CDR3aa: CAISDTNTEAFF
abundance: few; j_gene: TRBJ2-2; v_gene: TRBV7-6; d_gene: TRBD1; CDR3nt: TGTGCCAGCAGAGACGCAGGGGGCATCGGGGAGCTGTTTTTT; CDR3aa: CASRDAGGIGELFF
abundance: .; j_gene: TRBJ1-1; v_gene: TRBV25-1; d_gene: .; CDR3nt: TGTGCCAGCAGTAGCATCAGTCACACTGAAGCTTTCTTT; CDR3aa: CASSSISHTEAFF
abundance: many; j_gene: TRBJ1-5; v_gene: TRBV18; d_gene: TRBD1; CDR3nt: TGTGCCAGCTCACCACGAACAGGGGATCAGCCCCAGCATTTT; CDR3aa: CASSPRTGDQPQHF
abundance: .; j_gene: TRBJ2-5; v_gene: TRBV29-1; d_gene: .; CDR3nt: TGCAGCGTTGGTACGTCGCAGGGAGAGACCCAGTACTTC; CDR3aa: CSVGTSQGETQYF
abundance: many; j_gene: TRBJ2-6; v_gene: TRBV27; d_gene: .; CDR3nt: TGTGCCAGCAGCTTCTCGGGGGCCAACGTCCTGACTTTC; CDR3aa: CASSFSGANVLTF
abundance: many; j_gene: TRBJ2-4; v_gene: TRBV29-1; d_gene: .; CDR3nt: TGCAGCGTTGCGCAGGGACCCAAAAACATTCAGTACTTC; CDR3aa: CSVAQGPKNIQYF
abundance: few; j_gene: TRBJ2-7; v_gene: TRBV4-3; d_gene: TRBD1; CDR3nt: TGCGCCAGCAGCCAAACAAGGGGGCTCGAGCAGTACTTC; CDR3aa: CASSQTRGLEQYF
abundance: many; j_gene: TRBJ1-1; v_gene: TRBV12-3/TRBV12-4; d_gene: .; CDR3nt: TGTGCCAGCAGACTTGTACGGGTCTCTGAAGCTTTCTTT; CDR3aa: CASRLVRVSEAFF
abundance: many; j_gene: TRBJ1-1; v_gene: TRBV20-1; d_gene: .; CDR3nt: TGCAGTGCGACTAAGCAGTCTTCGAACACTGAAGCTTTCTTT; CDR3aa: CSATKQSSNTEAFF
abundance: many; j_gene: TRBJ1-2; v_gene: TRBV7-9; d_gene: .; CDR3nt: TGTGCCAGCAGCTACGAGCTCTATGGCTACACCTTC; CDR3aa: CASSYELYGYTF
abundance: many; j_gene: TRBJ2-3; v_gene: TRBV10-3; d_gene: TRBD2; CDR3nt: TGTGCCATCAGTGGCGGCTGGGGGACTAGCGGTAAAGGGCCAGATACGCAGTATTTT; CDR3aa: CAISGGWGTSGKGPDTQYF
abundance: many; j_gene: TRBJ1-5; v_gene: TRBV5-1; d_gene: TRBD1; CDR3nt: TGCGCCAGCAGCTTGGACAGGGGGCGCGATCAGCCCCAGCATTTT; CDR3aa: CASSLDRGRDQPQHF
abundance: many; j_gene: TRBJ2-4; v_gene: TRBV21-1; d_gene: .; CDR3nt: TGTGCCAGCAGGCTCGACATTCAGTACTTC; CDR3aa: CASRLDIQYF
abundance: many; j_gene: TRBJ2-3; v_gene: TRBV7-9; d_gene: .; CDR3nt: TGTGCCAGCAGCTTAAGGCGGGCCCCCCCAGATACGCAGTATTTT; CDR3aa: CASSLRRAPPDTQYF
abundance: few; j_gene: TRBJ1-1; v_gene: TRBV20-1; d_gene: TRBD1; CDR3nt: TGCAGTGCCCACCAAGGACAGGCCACCCCTGTGAACACTGAAGCTTTCTTT; CDR3aa: CSAHQGQATPVNTEAFF
abundance: many; j_gene: TRBJ2-7; v_gene: TRBV11-1; d_gene: TRBD2; CDR3nt: TGTGCCAGCAGCTTAGCTCTAGCGGTCTCCTACGAGCAGTACTTC; CDR3aa: CASSLALAVSYEQYF
abundance: .; j_gene: TRBJ1-5; v_gene: TRBV6-5; d_gene: .; CDR3nt: TGTGCCAGCAGGACATTCAGGGACAATCAGCCCCAGCATTTT; CDR3aa: CASRTFRDNQPQHF
abundance: many; j_gene: TRBJ1-5; v_gene: TRBV10-3; d_gene: .; CDR3nt: TGTGCCATCAGCCACAGGGAGGGCAATCAGCCCCAGCATTTT; CDR3aa: CAISHREGNQPQHF
abundance: few; j_gene: TRBJ2-1; v_gene: TRBV4-1; d_gene: TRBD1; CDR3nt: TGCGCCAGCAGCCAAGATGACAGGGGACCCTACAATGAGCAGTTCTTC; CDR3aa: CASSQDDRGPYNEQFF
abundance: many; j_gene: TRBJ2-2; v_gene: TRBV6-1; d_gene: TRBD2; CDR3nt: TGTGCCAGCAGTGGGCTAGCGGGGACCGGGGAGCTGTTTTTT; CDR3aa: CASSGLAGTGELFF